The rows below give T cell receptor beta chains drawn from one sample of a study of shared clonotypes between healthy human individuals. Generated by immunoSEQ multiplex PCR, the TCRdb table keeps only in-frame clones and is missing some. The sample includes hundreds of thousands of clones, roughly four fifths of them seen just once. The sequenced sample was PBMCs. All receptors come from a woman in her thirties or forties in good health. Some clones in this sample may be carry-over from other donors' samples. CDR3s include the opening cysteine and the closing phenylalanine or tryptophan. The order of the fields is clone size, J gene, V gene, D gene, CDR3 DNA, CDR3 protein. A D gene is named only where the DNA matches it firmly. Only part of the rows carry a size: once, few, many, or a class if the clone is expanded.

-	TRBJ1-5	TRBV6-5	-	TGTGCCAGCTCCGGGACGGCGAATCAGCCCCAGCATTTT	CASSGTANQPQHF
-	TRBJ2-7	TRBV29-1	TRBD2	TGCAGCGGGCGACTAGCGGGAGACGGGGAGCAGTACTTC	CSGRLAGDGEQYF
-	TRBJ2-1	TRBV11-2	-	TGTGCCAGCAGCTTAGATCTAGGGACAGAGCAGTTCTTC	CASSLDLGTEQFF
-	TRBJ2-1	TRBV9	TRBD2	TGTGCCAGCAGCGTCCGATGGTCTAGCGGGAGTCACAATGAGCAGTTCTTC	CASSVRWSSGSHNEQFF
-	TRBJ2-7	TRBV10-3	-	TGTGCCATCAGTGATTGGGAGGAGGGGTACGAGCAGTACTTC	CAISDWEEGYEQYF
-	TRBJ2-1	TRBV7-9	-	TGTGCCAGCAGCTTAGTCCTCCCCTACAATGAGCAGTTCTTC	CASSLVLPYNEQFF
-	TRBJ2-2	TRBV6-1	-	TGTGCCACCTCATCGAGGGTGAACACCGGGGAGCTGTTTTTT	CATSSRVNTGELFF
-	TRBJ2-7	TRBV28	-	TGTGCCAGCAGTTTATACGGCATGAGGAGGTACGAGCAGTACTTC	CASSLYGMRRYEQYF
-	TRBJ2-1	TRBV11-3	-	TGTGCCAGCAGCTTAAGCAGCTCCTACAATGAGCAGTTCTTC	CASSLSSSYNEQFF
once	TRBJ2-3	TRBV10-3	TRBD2	TGTGCCATCAGTGAACGGGACTACACAGATACGCAGTATTTT	CAISERDYTDTQYF
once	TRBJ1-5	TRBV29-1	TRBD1	TGCAGCGCCCGGACAGGGGATAATCAGCCCCAGCATTTT	CSARTGDNQPQHF
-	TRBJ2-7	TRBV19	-	TGTGCCAGTAGTATGCAAGGGGTGATGTACGAGCAGTACTTC	CASSMQGVMYEQYF
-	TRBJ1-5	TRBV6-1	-	TGTGCCAGCAGTCCCGCCCAACACAATCAGCCCCAGCATTTT	CASSPAQHNQPQHF
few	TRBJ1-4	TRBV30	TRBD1	TGTGCCTGGGGGACAGGGGGTGAAAAACTGTTTTTT	CAWGTGGEKLFF
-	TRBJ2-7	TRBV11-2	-	TGTGCCGGCAGCTTAGGGGGGGCCAGGGGTTACGAGCAGTACTTC	CAGSLGGARGYEQYF
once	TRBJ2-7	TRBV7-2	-	TGTGCCAGCAGCTTAGGCCCGGGCTACGAGCAGTACTTC	CASSLGPGYEQYF
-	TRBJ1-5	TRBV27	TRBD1	TGTGCCAGCAGTAAGACAGGGCAACAGCCCCAGCATTTT	CASSKTGQQPQHF
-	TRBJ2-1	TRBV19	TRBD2	TGTGCCAGTAGGCGGACTAGCGGGAGCACGAATGAGCAGTTCTTC	CASRRTSGSTNEQFF
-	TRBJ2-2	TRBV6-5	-	TGTGCCTCATGCGGAGGGATAAGGCCCGGGGAGCTGTTTTTT	CASCGGIRPGELFF
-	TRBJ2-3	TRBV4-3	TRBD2	TGCGCCAGCAGCCCCGCGGGAGGCGCAGATACGCAGTATTTT	CASSPAGGADTQYF
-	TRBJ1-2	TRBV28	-	TGTGCCAGCAGTCTACAGGGTTATGGCTACACCTTC	CASSLQGYGYTF
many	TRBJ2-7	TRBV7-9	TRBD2	TGTGCCAGCAGCTTAGCGCCCGGTGGAAGCGGGAGCGGTTGGCAGTACTTC	CASSLAPGGSGSGWQYF
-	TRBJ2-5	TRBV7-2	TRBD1	TGTGCCAGCAGTCCCCCGGGACAGGGCTTTTCAGAGACCCAGTACTTC	CASSPPGQGFSETQYF
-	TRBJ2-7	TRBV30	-	TGTGCCTGGAGTGAAAGACCGTACGAGCAGTACTTC	CAWSERPYEQYF
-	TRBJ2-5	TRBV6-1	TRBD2	TGTGCCAGCAGTGAAATCGGGACTAGCGGAGAGACCCAGTACTTC	CASSEIGTSGETQYF
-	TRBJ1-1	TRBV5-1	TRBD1	TGCGCCAGCAGCTTGGCTGACAGGGGGCTGTTTTCTGAAGCTTTCTTT	CASSLADRGLFSEAFF
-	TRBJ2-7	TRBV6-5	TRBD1	TGTGCCAGCAGTTACTCCCGGACAGGGGAGTACGAGCAGTACTTC	CASSYSRTGEYEQYF
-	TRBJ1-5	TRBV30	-	TGTGCCTGGAGTGTGTCCAGGCGGAATCAGCCCCAGCATTTT	CAWSVSRRNQPQHF
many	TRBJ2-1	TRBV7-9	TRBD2	TGTGCCAGCAGCTTAACTAGCGGGAGGCCCCCCGGGGGAGAGCAGTTCTTC	CASSLTSGRPPGGEQFF
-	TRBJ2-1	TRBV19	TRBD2	TGTGCCAGTAGCCGGGAGGGTAAGTTGAATGAGCAGTTCTTC	CASSREGKLNEQFF
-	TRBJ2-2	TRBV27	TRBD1	TGTGCCAGCAGTCTAAGACAGGGCTGGTCCGGGGAGCTGTTTTTT	CASSLRQGWSGELFF
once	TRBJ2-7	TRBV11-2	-	TGTGCCAGCAGCCCCGGAGGGAACGAGCAGTACTTC	CASSPGGNEQYF
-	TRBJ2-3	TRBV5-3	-	TGTGCCAGAATCATTCCCCACCCCAGGACCCCGACGGGAGATACGCAGTATTTT	CARIIPHPRTPTGDTQYF
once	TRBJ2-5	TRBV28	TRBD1	TGTGCCAGCAGTTTACGGACAGGGGACGAGACCCAGTACTTC	CASSLRTGDETQYF
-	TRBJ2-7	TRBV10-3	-	TGTGCCATCAGTGCTGCGGACAAGGCCCCTTCCTACGAGCAGTACTTC	CAISAADKAPSYEQYF
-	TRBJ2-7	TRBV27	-	TGTGCCAGCAGTTTAGTTGGAGGGGCCGCCTGGTACGAGCAGTACTTC	CASSLVGGAAWYEQYF
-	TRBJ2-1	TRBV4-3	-	TGCGCCAGCAGCCAAGAACCCAGCGGGTTATACAATGAGCAGTTCTTC	CASSQEPSGLYNEQFF
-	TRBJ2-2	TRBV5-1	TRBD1	TGCGCCAGCAGGCTAACCCCGGGACAGGACACCGGGGAGCTGTTTTTT	CASRLTPGQDTGELFF
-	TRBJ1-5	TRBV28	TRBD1	TGTGCCATCAGGACAGGGTTGGATCAGCCCCAGCATTTT	CAIRTGLDQPQHF
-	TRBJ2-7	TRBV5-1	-	TGCGCCAGCAGCTTGGAGGCGTTCCCCTACGAGCAGCACTTC	CASSLEAFPYEQHF
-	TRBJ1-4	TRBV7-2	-	TGTGCCAGCAGCTGGGGACAACGGGGAGAAAAACTGTTTTTT	CASSWGQRGEKLFF
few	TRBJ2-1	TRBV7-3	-	TGTGCCAGCAGCTTAGGACAGAACAATGAGCAGTTCTTC	CASSLGQNNEQFF
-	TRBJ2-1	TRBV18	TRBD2	TGTGCCAGCTCAACTACTAGCGGGAGGAACTATGAGCAGTTCTTC	CASSTTSGRNYEQFF
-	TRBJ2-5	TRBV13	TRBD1	TGTGCCAGCAGCCGACAGGGATTGGGTCAAGAGACCCAGTACTTC	CASSRQGLGQETQYF
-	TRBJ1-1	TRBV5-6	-	TGTGCCAGCAGCAGGAGGGGATGGGACGGCACTGAAGCTTTCTTT	CASSRRGWDGTEAFF
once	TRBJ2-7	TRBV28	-	TGTGCCAGCAGCCGAGACAGGTTTTACGAGCAGTACTTC	CASSRDRFYEQYF
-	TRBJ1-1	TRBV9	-	TGTGCCAGCAGCGTCAAAAACGCGAACACTGAAGCTTTCTTT	CASSVKNANTEAFF
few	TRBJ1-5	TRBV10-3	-	TGTGCCACTGGGGAGGGTTCTGGTCAGCCCCAGCATTTT	CATGEGSGQPQHF
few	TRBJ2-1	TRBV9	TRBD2	TGTGCCAGCAGCGGGATGGTAGCGGGGAACAATGAGCAGTTCTTC	CASSGMVAGNNEQFF
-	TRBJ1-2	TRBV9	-	TGTGCCAGCAGCGTAGAAGGGATCAGGGACTATGGCTACACCTTC	CASSVEGIRDYGYTF
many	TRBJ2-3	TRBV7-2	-	TGTGCCAGCAGCTTAGCCTACCACCAGGATACGCAGTATTTT	CASSLAYHQDTQYF
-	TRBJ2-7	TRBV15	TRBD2	TGTGCCACCAGCAGTTTCTCGACTAGCGGGAGTTACGAGCAGTACTTC	CATSSFSTSGSYEQYF
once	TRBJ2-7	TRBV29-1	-	TGCAGCGGACGGGACCTGAAGCACGAGCAGTACTTC	CSGRDLKHEQYF
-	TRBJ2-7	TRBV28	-	TGTGCCAGCAGCGAGTCTGGATTTGAGCAGTACTTC	CASSESGFEQYF
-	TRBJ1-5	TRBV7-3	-	TGTGCCAGCAGCTTAGGTGCAGACCAGCCCCAGCATTTT	CASSLGADQPQHF
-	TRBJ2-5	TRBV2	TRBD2	TGTGCCAGCACCGGGACTAGCGGGAGGGGGACCCAGTACTTC	CASTGTSGRGTQYF
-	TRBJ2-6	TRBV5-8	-	TGTGCCAGCAGCTTGTTCTACGGGGGCACTGGGGCCAACGTCCTGACTTTC	CASSLFYGGTGANVLTF
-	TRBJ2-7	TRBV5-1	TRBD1	TGCGCCAGCAGCCAAATACAGGGGTCCCACGAGCAGTACTTC	CASSQIQGSHEQYF
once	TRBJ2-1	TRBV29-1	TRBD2	TGCAGCGCGGGACACAGACTAGCGGACAATGAGCAGTTCTTC	CSAGHRLADNEQFF